What follows are 20 T cell receptor beta chains derived from one specimen sequenced in a study of blood T cell repertoires in COVID-19. Measured with immunoSEQ multiplex PCR; TCRdb has only the in-frame clones, and not every one. The sample holds approximately 250,000 clones, approximately 89% seen once. The sample comprised PBMCs or T cells enriched from blood (not recorded which). All receptors derive from a woman aged 40 to 55 who had been exposed to COVID-19.

The chain uses TRBV28 and TRBJ1-5, with D tentatively TRBD1 (5 bases). CDR1 MDHEN and CDR2 SYDVKM come from the germline V gene. The CDR3 length is 14 residues. Trimming shortened V by 6 bases and J by 6 bases, and 15 bases separated the two germline ends. CDR3: CASREWVQGQPQHF. CDR3 DNA sequence: TGTGCCAGCAGGGAATGGGTTCAGGGTCAGCCCCAGCATTTT.

The rearrangement uses TRBV28 and TRBJ2-7; 9 positions agree with TRBD1. Germline CDR1 MDHEN, CDR2 SYDVKM. The CDR3 has 17 residues. After removal of 4 bases from V and 1 base from J, the junction contained 11 bases not matched to a gene. The CDR3 nucleotides read TGTGCCAGCAGTTCTCGATCCGGGACAGGGACGTCCTACGAGCAGTACTTC. Translated: CASSSRSGTGTSYEQYF. Drawing the rest from reference TRBV28 and TRBJ2-7, the complete variable domain is DVKVTQSSRYLVKRTGEKVFLECVQDMDHENMFWYRQDPGLGLRLIYFSYDVKMKEKGDIPEGYSVSREKKERFSLILESASTNQTSMYLCASSSRSGTGTSYEQYFGPGTRLTVT.

The V and J genes are TRBV18 and TRBJ2-7, with 8 positions matching TRBD1. Germline CDR1 and CDR2: KGHSH and LQKENI. The junction had 5 bases not matched to a gene; V was cut back by 2 bases and J by 5 bases. The CDR3 totals 14 residues. The CDR3 DNA follows: TGTGCCAGCTCACCAGGACAGGGTTTCCACGAGCAGTACGTC. This sequence encodes CASSPGQGFHEQYV.

The chain links TRBV11-2 to TRBJ2-7; 7 bases line up with TRBD1. In germline, CDR1 is SGHAT, CDR2 FQNNGV. The CDR3 has 19 amino acids. Trimming at V came to 3 bases and at J to 3 bases, leaving 20 bases not matched to a gene. CDR3 sequence reads: CASSFSRQGSLGNIYEQYV. Here the CDR3 DNA reads TGTGCCAGCAGCTTTAGCAGACAGGGAAGTTTGGGAAATATCTACGAGCAGTACGTC.

The V gene is TRBV12-3 or TRBV12-4, the J gene TRBJ1-2; possible D gene TRBD1, 6 bases. The CDR3 has 13 amino acids. V shed 6 bases and J shed 2 bases, with 10 bases lying between them. CDR3 in amino acids: CASRPDRNYGYTF. In DNA, the CDR3 is TGTGCCAGCAGACCGGACAGAAACTATGGCTACACCTTC.

The chain recombines TRBV10-3 with TRBJ1-6; D might be TRBD1 (5 bases). This CDR3 comprises 10 residues. V gave up 8 bases and J gave up 10 bases, with 6 bases separating them. Germline lookup yields CDR1 ENHRY and CDR2 SYGVKD. The CDR3: CAIGGSPLHF. In nucleotides, the CDR3 is TGTGCCATCGGGGGGTCACCCCTCCACTTT.

This chain links TRBV27 with TRBJ2-3, with 9 bases matching TRBD2. With 1 base clipped from V and 6 bases from J, the junction kept 8 bases outside the gene matches. The CDR3 is 16 amino acids. The germline V gene has CDR1 MNHEY and CDR2 SMNVEV (reference sequence). This chain's CDR3 is CASSLLAGEGGDTQYF. In nucleotides, the CDR3 is TGTGCCAGCAGTTTATTAGCGGGGGAAGGGGGGGATACGCAGTATTTT.

The chain links TRBV5-6 to TRBJ2-5; TRBD2 aligns across 9 bases. With V trimmed by 4 bases and J by 1 base, 2 bases remained unmatched. Per germline, CDR1 SGHDT and CDR2 YYEEEE. CDR3 length equals 14 residues. CDR3: CASSTGLAQETQYF. In DNA form, the CDR3 reads TGTGCCAGCAGCACGGGACTAGCCCAAGAGACCCAGTACTTC.

This clone was counted between two and nine times. V usage is TRBV7-9 and J usage is TRBJ1-4; D ambiguous. Germline V CDR1 and CDR2: SEHNR, FQNEAQ (reference sequence). V was shortened by 1 base and J by 6 bases, with 9 bases between the two germline ends. The CDR3 is 14 amino acids. In nucleotides, the CDR3 is TGTGCCAGCAGCTTAGGTCGCAGCGATGAAAAACTGTTTTTT. Translation: CASSLGRSDEKLFF. Looking up the rest from reference TRBV7-9 and TRBJ1-4 gives the full variable domain: DTGVSQNPRHKITKRGQNVTFRCDPISEHNRLYWYRQTLGQGPEFLTYFQNEAQLEKSRLLSDRFSAERPKGSFSTLEIQRTEQGDSAMYLCASSLGRSDEKLFFGSGTQLSVL.

This clone was seen a single time. V usage is TRBV28 and J usage is TRBJ1-2; TRBD1 might be the D (5 bases). This CDR3 has 14 amino acids. V was trimmed by 3 bases and J by 7 bases, leaving 15 bases between them. The germline V gene has CDR1 MDHEN and CDR2 SYDVKM. CDR3 sequence (DNA): TGTGCCAGCAGTTTGGACCTCCAGGGAGGTGGCTACACCTTC. Encoded protein: CASSLDLQGGGYTF.

The chain is built from TRBV5-1 and TRBJ2-5, with D perhaps TRBD1 (6 bases). The CDR3 extends over 14 amino acids. V was shortened by 4 bases and J by 5 bases, with 15 bases between the two germline ends. The germline V gene encodes CDR1 SGHRS and CDR2 YFSETQ. CDR3 nucleotide sequence: TGCGCCAGCAGCCAACAGGGTATGGGGGAGACCCAGTACTTC. This gives the protein CASSQQGMGETQYF.

The chain uses TRBV5-4 and TRBJ2-3; weak D call: TRBD2 (5 bases). The V end was cut by 2 bases, the J end by 5 bases, with 12 bases between. Looked up from germline, CDR1 is SGHNT and CDR2 is YYREEE (reference sequence). The CDR3 runs to 14 residues. The CDR3 protein is CASSFERLKDTQYF. DNA of the CDR3: TGTGCCAGCAGCTTTGAGCGGCTTAAAGATACGCAGTATTTT.

This chain links TRBV7-2 with TRBJ2-1, with 7 bases that match TRBD2. From germline, CDR1 is SGHTA and CDR2 FQGNSA. This CDR3 is 15 amino acids long. V shed 0 bases and J 8 bases; nucleotides not matched to a gene: 7. The CDR3 sequence is CASSLAYAGADEQFF. The CDR3 nucleotides read TGTGCCAGCAGCTTAGCGTATGCGGGAGCGGATGAGCAGTTCTTC.

Notes on this clone: Other DNA sequences in the sample encode the same CDR3. The V gene is TRBV18, the J gene TRBJ1-1; D is possibly TRBD1 (5 bases). V lost 3 bases and J 5 bases, leaving 10 bases between the germline ends. There are 13 residues in the CDR3. In germline, CDR1 is KGHSH, CDR2 LQKENI. CDR3 residues: CASSPVEGTEAFF. The CDR3 DNA sequence: TGTGCCAGCTCACCCGTGGAGGGGACTGAAGCTTTCTTT.

This chain links TRBV20-1 with TRBJ2-3; D perhaps matches TRBD1 (6 bases). CDR1 and CDR2 (germline): DFQATT, SNEGSKA (reference sequence). The germline V and J ends were trimmed by 5 bases and 5 bases, with 8 bases remaining between them. The CDR3 sequence is 11 residues long. CDR3 coding DNA: TGCAGTGCTCCCAGGGGAGATACGCAGTATTTT. It yields the protein CSAPRGDTQYF.

V and J are TRBV6-5 and TRBJ1-6, with D possibly TRBD1 on 6 matching bases. V was trimmed by 8 bases and J by 7 bases, leaving 15 bases between them. Germline loops: CDR1 MNHEY, CDR2 SVGAGI. The CDR3 runs 14 residues. The CDR3, as DNA: TGTGCCAGCGGATCCGGGACAAACAATTCACCCCTCCACTTT. Its translation is CASGSGTNNSPLHF.

The chain couples TRBV15 to TRBJ2-7, with D perhaps matching TRBD2 (5 bases). V dropped 4 bases and J dropped 3 bases, with 13 bases sitting between them. The V gene's germline CDR1 is LNHNV and CDR2 YYDKDF (reference sequence). CDR3 length: 14 residues. Here the CDR3 DNA reads TGTGCCACCAGCATTCGGGATATTGGCTACGAGCAGTACTTC. Its protein is CATSIRDIGYEQYF. Variable domain in full (rest from reference TRBV15 and TRBJ2-7): DAMVIQNPRYQVTQFGKPVTLSCSQTLNHNVMYWYQQKSSQAPKLLFHYYDKDFNNEADTPDNFQSRRPNTSFCFLDIRSPGLGDTAMYLCATSIRDIGYEQYFGPGTRLTVT.

This chain joins TRBV15 and TRBJ1-1, with TRBD1 as a possible D gene (6 bases). The germline V gene has CDR1 LNHNV and CDR2 YYDKDF (reference sequence). V was clipped by 3 bases and J by 4 bases, with 15 bases between them. The CDR3 is 15 residues long. The CDR3 reads CATSSIDRLATEAFF. The CDR3 DNA follows: TGTGCCACCAGCAGTATCGACAGGCTAGCCACTGAAGCTTTCTTT. The whole variable domain, remainder taken from reference TRBV15 and TRBJ1-1, is DAMVIQNPRYQVTQFGKPVTLSCSQTLNHNVMYWYQQKSSQAPKLLFHYYDKDFNNEADTPDNFQSRRPNTSFCFLDIRSPGLGDTAMYLCATSSIDRLATEAFFGQGTRLTVV.

The chain recombines TRBV19 with TRBJ2-2; 10 bases line up with TRBD2. The CDR3 covers 16 residues. Unmatched junction bases numbered 7, after V lost 7 bases and J lost 2 bases. CDR1 is LNHDA and CDR2 is SQIVND in the germline V gene (reference sequence). This CDR3 is CASNLAGALNTGELFF. The CDR3 DNA reads TGTGCCAGTAACCTAGCGGGAGCCCTCAACACCGGGGAGCTGTTTTTT.

This sequence joins TRBV4-3 and TRBJ1-5; D is unresolved. V shed 3 bases and J shed 6 bases, with 12 bases lying between them. Germline lookup yields CDR1 LGHNA and CDR2 YSLEER. This CDR3 is built from 14 residues. The CDR3 here is CASSHLEGGQPQHF. The DNA for the CDR3 is TGCGCCAGCAGCCACCTTGAAGGCGGTCAGCCCCAGCATTTT.